Below, 23 T cell receptor beta chains from the same sample are listed, as sequenced in a study of early T cells in non-severe SARS-CoV-2 infection. Via MiXCR, TCRdb re-called the 5' RACE reads, giving one row per CDR3 protein. There are about 99,000 distinct CDR3 sequences in the sample; roughly 15% occur only once, and roughly 1.3% lies in the top ten. Sequencing input: whole blood. Receptors originate from an adult who was a healthcare worker with PCR-confirmed SARS-CoV-2 infection or an uninfected control (not recorded which).

This clonotype has just one count. This may arise from a read error, as a much more abundant clone is one base away. The CDR3 nucleotides are TGTGCCAGCAGCCAAGAGGGCGGGCGGAGGTTGGTTCAAGAGACCCAGTACTTC. Protein: CASSQEGGRRLVQETQYF. The rearrangement links TRBV3-1 to TRBJ2-5, with a possible D match to TRBD2 (5 bases). Germline lookup yields CDR1 LGHDT and CDR2 YNNKEL (reference sequence). The CDR3 spans 18 residues. The V end lost 0 bases, the J end lost 2 bases, and 19 bases lay between the germline ends.

Many counts were recorded for this clonotype. This rearrangement joins TRBV9 to TRBJ2-1; 7 bases match TRBD1. This CDR3 has 15 residues. Germline CDR1 SGDLS, CDR2 YYNGEE. With V trimmed by 3 bases and J by 5 bases, 8 bases remained unmatched. In DNA, the CDR3 is TGTGCCAGCAGCGCCCGGGACAGAGCGAACAATGAGCAGTTCTTC. Its translation: CASSARDRANNEQFF.

This sequence joins TRBV7-2 and TRBJ2-2, with D unclear. Trimming removed 5 bases from V and 5 bases from J, with 12 bases in between. This CDR3 comprises 14 residues. Germline values: CDR1 SGHTA, CDR2 FQGNSA. CDR3 residues: CASSRNGATGELFF. DNA of the CDR3: TGTGCCAGCAGCCGAAACGGAGCAACCGGGGAGCTGTTTTTT.

This clonotype has a count of ten or more. This rearrangement joins TRBV6-5 to TRBJ1-2; D is uncertain. V was trimmed by 6 bases and J by 7 bases, leaving 12 bases between them. This CDR3 spans 12 amino acids. Germline V gene sequence: CDR1 MNHEY, CDR2 SVGAGI. The CDR3 region is CASSRGRGGYTF. The CDR3 DNA reads as TGTGCCAGCAGCCGAGGGAGAGGTGGCTACACCTTC.

The V gene is TRBV29-1, the J gene TRBJ1-1; D perhaps matches TRBD1 (5 bases). V lost 7 bases and J lost 6, with 15 bases in between. The germline CDR1 and CDR2 sequences are SQVTM and ANQGSEA. This CDR3 contains 12 residues. The CDR3 DNA sequence: TGCAGCGCATTAGGCAGGGAGGCTGAAGCTTTCTTT. This codes for CSALGREAEAFF.

This clonotype showed up many times. The chain carries TRBV18 and TRBJ1-5; D remains ambiguous. Trimming took 2 bases from V and 2 from J, leaving 4 bases between them. Germline lookup yields CDR1 KGHSH and CDR2 LQKENI. The CDR3 loop spans 13 amino acids. In DNA form, the CDR3 reads TGTGCCAGCTCACCAGACGGCAATCAGCCCCAGCATTTT. Translating it yields CASSPDGNQPQHF.

CDR3 protein: CASSVLSEAFF. The DNA of the CDR3 is TGTGCCAGCAGCGTACTTTCTGAAGCTTTCTTT. The chain uses TRBV7-9 and TRBJ1-1, with D uncertain. Trimming removed 5 bases from V and 6 bases from J, with 7 bases in between. Germline V gene sequence: CDR1 SEHNR, CDR2 FQNEAQ (reference sequence). The length of the CDR3 is 11 residues. Drawing the rest from reference TRBV7-9 and TRBJ1-1, the complete variable domain is DTGVSQNPRHKITKRGQNVTFRCDPISEHNRLYWYRQTLGQGPEFLTYFQNEAQLEKSRLLSDRFSAERPKGSFSTLEIQRTEQGDSAMYLCASSVLSEAFFGQGTRLTVV.

V usage is TRBV7-2 and J usage is TRBJ1-2, with TRBD1 matching over 12 bases. Looked up from germline, CDR1 is SGHTA and CDR2 is FQGNSA. Trimming at V came to 5 bases and at J to 6 bases, leaving 13 bases not matched to a gene. This CDR3 comprises 17 residues. The CDR3 nucleotides read TGTGCCAGCAGCAGAGCCGGGACAGGGGGCGCGGGTGATGGCTACACCTTC. This sequence encodes CASSRAGTGGAGDGYTF.

The chain carries TRBV2 and TRBJ1-2, with 9 bases identical to TRBD1. Unmatched junction bases numbered 7, after V lost 6 bases and J lost 8 bases. Germline-derived CDR1 and CDR2 are SNHLY and FYNNEI. CDR3 size: 13 residues. As DNA, the CDR3 is TGTGCCAGCAGGTCACAGGGGGCGAACGGCTACACCTTC. Translated, it gives CASRSQGANGYTF.

This chain joins TRBV2 and TRBJ1-2, with a weak D call TRBD1 (6 bases). V lost 6 bases and J lost 2, with 13 bases in between. Looked up from germline, CDR1 is SNHLY and CDR2 is FYNNEI. This CDR3 is 14 amino acids long. The CDR3 sequence is CASRDSFQNYGYTF. The CDR3 DNA is TGTGCCAGCAGGGACAGTTTCCAAAACTATGGCTACACCTTC.

The V and J genes are TRBV2 and TRBJ1-2; D is uncertain. Trimming shortened V by 3 bases and J by 6 bases, and 11 bases separated the two germline ends. The germline gives CDR1 SNHLY, CDR2 FYNNEI. The CDR3 sequence is 13 residues long. The CDR3 spells CASSDRSFHGYTF. Written as DNA, the CDR3 is TGTGCCAGCAGTGATCGGTCTTTTCATGGCTACACCTTC.

J is TRBJ1-6 and V is TRBV20-1, with 7 bases identical to TRBD1. J lost 7 bases, V lost 0 bases, and 6 bases had no gene match. The CDR3 runs 15 residues. The germline V gene encodes CDR1 DFQATT and CDR2 SNEGSKA (reference sequence). CDR3: CSARDRDRGNSPLHF. DNA of the CDR3: TGCAGTGCTAGAGACCGGGACAGAGGGAATTCACCCCTCCACTTT.

V gene TRBV5-1 combines with J gene TRBJ1-1; the match to TRBD1 covers 7 bases. Germline V gives CDR1 SGHRS, CDR2 YFSETQ. The V segment lost 3 bases and the J segment 5 bases; nucleotides outside the gene matches: 4. This CDR3 comprises 13 residues. The CDR3 spells CASSYDRATEAFF. The CDR3 DNA sequence: TGCGCCAGCAGCTACGACAGGGCTACTGAAGCTTTCTTT.

The chain uses TRBV11-2 and TRBJ2-4; possibly TRBD2 for D (6 bases). Germline lookup yields CDR1 SGHAT and CDR2 FQNNGV. The CDR3 spans 14 residues. The ends were cut back, 5 bases at V and 5 bases at J, with 13 bases in the middle. The CDR3 nucleotides are TGTGCCAGCAGCCCCCCTTGGGGGGAAAACATTCAGTACTTC. This gives the protein CASSPPWGENIQYF. The variable domain in full, with the rest retrieved from reference TRBV11-2 and TRBJ2-4, is EAGVAQSPRYKIIEKRQSVAFWCNPISGHATLYWYQQILGQGPKLLIQFQNNGVVDDSQLPKDRFSAERLKGVDSTLKIQPAKLEDSAVYLCASSPPWGENIQYFGAGTRLSVL.

This chain connects TRBV5-4 to TRBJ1-3; a weak D match, TRBD1 (5 bases). V was shortened by 7 bases and J by 1 base, with 12 bases between the two germline ends. The CDR3 is 14 residues long. Germline V CDR1 and CDR2: SGHNT, YYREEE (reference sequence). The CDR3 reads CASRLWGSGNTIYF. The CDR3 DNA reads as TGTGCCAGCCGGCTCTGGGGGTCTGGAAACACCATATATTTT.

This clonotype has at least ten counts. The genes are TRBV20-1 and TRBJ2-1, with 8 bases fitting TRBD2. From germline, CDR1 is DFQATT and CDR2 SNEGSKA (reference sequence). J gave up 1 base and V 5 bases, and 4 bases lay outside the gene matches. The CDR3 is 14 amino acids. The CDR3 sequence: CSASGGPSYNEQFF. DNA of the CDR3: TGCAGTGCTTCGGGGGGGCCGTCCTACAATGAGCAGTTCTTC.

This clonotype was recorded at least ten times. The chain links TRBV29-1 to TRBJ2-1; D perhaps matches TRBD2 (6 bases). V was pared by 4 bases and J by 2 bases, with 12 bases between. CDR1 SQVTM and CDR2 ANQGSEA come from the germline V gene. This CDR3 has 14 residues. CDR3 protein: CSVVGREAYNEQFF. The CDR3 coding sequence is TGCAGCGTTGTGGGCAGGGAGGCCTACAATGAGCAGTTCTTC.

This clonotype was seen more than once but under ten times. This chain uses TRBV12-3 or TRBV12-4 with TRBJ2-7; D not resolved. V was clipped by 5 bases and J by 6 bases, with 8 bases between them. The CDR3 runs 11 residues. CDR3 bases: TGTGCCAGCAGTGCCGCAACCGAGCAGTACTTC. This codes for CASSAATEQYF.

The chain has TRBV7-6 and TRBJ2-1, with D unresolved. CDR3 length equals 11 residues. V was cut by 1 base and J by 10 bases, with 5 bases left in between. Germline V CDR1 and CDR2: SGHVS, FNYEAQ. CDR3: CASSLGAEQFF. CDR3 nucleotide sequence: TGTGCCAGCAGCTTAGGAGCGGAGCAGTTCTTC.

In this sample, this clonotype turned up many times. The CDR3 region has the DNA TGTGCCAGCAGTACCTCCGGGGGCTCTGGAAACACCATATATTTT. It translates to CASSTSGGSGNTIYF. The chain combines TRBV12-3 or TRBV12-4 with TRBJ1-3; tentative D call: TRBD1 (5 bases). The CDR3 contains 15 residues. V lost 5 bases, J lost 0 bases, and 11 bases lay in between.

This clonotype appeared a few times. The chain carries TRBV18 and TRBJ2-1; possible D gene TRBD1, 6 bases. The CDR3 covers 14 residues. Germline V gene data show CDR1 as KGHSH and CDR2 as LQKENI. Trimming removed 3 bases from V and 7 bases from J, with 13 bases in between. The CDR3 DNA is TGTGCCAGCTCACCCAGCGGCAGGGGAAATGAGCAGTTCTTC. As protein: CASSPSGRGNEQFF.

This chain links TRBV21-1 with TRBJ2-5. TRBV21-1 is a known pseudogene. This CDR3 contains 16 residues. In nucleotides, the CDR3 is TGTGCCAGCAGCACCGGAGTTGGCAGCCACGGGGAGACCCAGTACTTC. Residues: CASSTGVGSHGETQYF.

This chain uses TRBV12-3 or TRBV12-4 with TRBJ1-2; 9 nucleotides line up with TRBD1. Unmatched junction bases numbered 5, after V lost 2 bases and J lost 7 bases. The CDR3 sequence is 14 residues long. This CDR3 reads CASSLMTGGLGYTF. CDR3 sequence (DNA): TGTGCCAGCAGTTTAATGACAGGGGGTCTTGGCTACACCTTC.